Shown below are 32 T cell receptor beta chains from a single sample sequenced in a study of cytomegalovirus exposure and HLA in healthy donors. Primers for the PCR totalled 60 Vbeta and 13 Jbeta. Profiling relied on immunoSEQ multiplex PCR, and the TCRdb table lists in-frame clones only, not all of them. The repertoire holds over 100,000 clones, with around 80% as singletons. The sequencing input was PBMCs. These receptors came from a man younger than 40 in good health and CMV-seropositive.

The chain couples TRBV6-5 to TRBJ2-7; D perhaps matches TRBD2 (5 bases). The CDR3 extends over 16 amino acids. V dropped 0 bases and J dropped 0 bases, with 12 bases sitting between them. Germline V gene lookup returns CDR1 MNHEY and CDR2 SVGAGI. CDR3 in amino acids: CASSYSPDLSSYEQYF. CDR3 sequence (DNA): TGTGCCAGCAGTTACTCGCCGGACTTAAGCTCCTACGAGCAGTACTTC.

This clone appeared once. This chain links TRBV7-2 with TRBJ2-7; a weak D match, TRBD1 (6 bases). The CDR3 runs to 15 residues. Germline V gene sequence: CDR1 SGHTA, CDR2 FQGNSA. V lost 2 bases, J lost 7 bases, and 18 bases lay in between. The DNA of the CDR3 is TGTGCCAGCAGCTTACCGTGGACAGCGGAAGGGGAGCAGTACTTC. Encoded protein: CASSLPWTAEGEQYF.

V and J are TRBV19 and TRBJ1-5; the D gene is possibly TRBD1 (5 bases). The CDR3 spans 16 residues. V was pared by 10 bases and J by 6 bases, with 25 bases between. Germline-derived CDR1 and CDR2 are LNHDA and SQIVND (reference sequence). CDR3: CATNRPGGAAGQPQHF. As DNA, the CDR3 is TGTGCCACCAATAGACCGGGCGGGGCGGCGGGTCAGCCCCAGCATTTT.

A few counts support this clone. The chain recombines TRBV7-2 with TRBJ2-1, with TRBD1 matching over 8 bases. The CDR3 is made up of 15 amino acids. Germline V CDR1 and CDR2: SGHTA, FQGNSA. V lost 6 bases, J lost 6 bases, and 10 bases stayed unmatched. CDR3 in amino acids: CASSRLWTGPNEQFF. The CDR3 DNA follows: TGTGCCAGCAGTAGACTCTGGACAGGGCCCAATGAGCAGTTCTTC.

The J gene is TRBJ2-1, the V gene TRBV10-3, with 9 bases that match TRBD1. Trimming cost V 8 bases and J 6 bases; bases outside gene matches: 11. The CDR3 contains 15 residues. In germline, CDR1 is ENHRY, CDR2 SYGVKD. CDR3 bases: TGTGCCATCGCTCCCCGGGGACAGGGCTCCAATGAGCAGTTCTTC. It codes for CAIAPRGQGSNEQFF.

Notes on this clone: Germline and junction disagree at one end, which may indicate a read error. The J gene is TRBJ1-5, the V gene TRBV28; possible D gene TRBD1, 5 bases. The CDR3 totals 15 residues. Looked up from germline, CDR1 is MDHEN and CDR2 is SYDVKM. For the CDR3, the DNA is TGTGCCACCAGTTTCGGGGGACCGAGCAATCAGCCCCAGCATTTT. Amino acids: CATSFGGPSNQPQHF.

This clone was detected a few times. The V gene is TRBV4-3, the J gene TRBJ1-2, with D perhaps matching TRBD1 (5 bases). V lost 4 bases and J lost 5, with 17 bases in between. Germline CDR1 reads LGHNA; CDR2 reads YSLEER. This CDR3 contains 15 residues. The CDR3: CASSPTTDSRYGYTF. The CDR3 nucleotides read TGCGCCAGCAGCCCCACGACAGACTCTAGGTATGGCTACACCTTC.

This chain joins TRBV5-1 and TRBJ2-1, with 9 bases that match TRBD2. Germline lookup yields CDR1 SGHRS and CDR2 YFSETQ. There are 19 residues in the CDR3. Trimming took 0 bases from V and 0 from J; bases not matched to a gene: 10. The CDR3 DNA follows: TGCGCCAGCAGCTTGGGATCCAGCGGGGGGTTACGCTCCTACAATGAGCAGTTCTTC. It codes for CASSLGSSGGLRSYNEQFF.

The chain carries TRBV2 and TRBJ2-3, with 7 bases identical to TRBD2. Unmatched junction bases numbered 7, after V lost 6 bases and J lost 7 bases. The CDR3 contains 13 residues. Germline V lookup: CDR1 SNHLY, CDR2 FYNNEI. The CDR3 reads CASSAGLRNTQYF. CDR3 bases: TGTGCCAGCAGCGCGGGACTACGCAATACGCAGTATTTT.

The genes are TRBV2 and TRBJ2-7, with a possible D match to TRBD1 (5 bases). The CDR3 extends over 12 amino acids. Germline V CDR1 and CDR2: SNHLY, FYNNEI. The V gene lost 6 bases and the J gene lost 2 bases, with 8 bases spanning the gap. Here the CDR3 reads CASRTEAYEQYF. CDR3 sequence (DNA): TGTGCCAGCAGGACAGAAGCCTACGAGCAGTACTTC.

This rearrangement joins TRBV10-2 to TRBJ1-2; D might be TRBD1 (6 bases). The germline CDR1 and CDR2 sequences are WSHSY and SAAADI. This CDR3 is built from 14 residues. Deletions cut 2 bases from V and 4 bases from J, with 11 bases between. The CDR3 sequence: CASSEVTGGYGYTF. The CDR3 DNA reads as TGCGCCAGCAGTGAGGTGACAGGTGGCTATGGCTACACCTTC.

For the CDR3, the DNA is TGTGCCAGCAGTTACAGGCAGGAGGCCTACGAGCAGTACTTC. Its translation: CASSYRQEAYEQYF. The rearrangement uses TRBV6-5 and TRBJ2-7, with a weak D call TRBD2 (5 bases). V gave up 2 bases and J gave up 2 bases, with 10 bases separating them. CDR1 and CDR2 from the germline V gene are MNHEY and SVGAGI. CDR3 size: 14 residues.

V usage is TRBV6-1 and J usage is TRBJ2-3, with D tentatively TRBD2 (5 bases). V was shortened by 7 bases and J by 2 bases, with 10 bases between the two germline ends. Germline assignment: CDR1 MNHNS and CDR2 SASEGT. This CDR3 region has 13 residues. The DNA for the CDR3 is TGTGCCAGCACGGACTGGCCCACAGATACGCAGTATTTT. It is translated as CASTDWPTDTQYF.

The chain is built from TRBV6-5 and TRBJ1-1; D is possibly TRBD1 (6 bases). CDR1 and CDR2 from the germline V gene are MNHEY and SVGAGI. The CDR3 has 13 amino acids. Trimming removed 6 bases at V and 1 base at J, with 9 bases between. The DNA of the CDR3 is TGTGCCAGCAGGCGAGGGGGGAACACTGAAGCTTTCTTT. It encodes CASRRGGNTEAFF.

This clone came up a few times. This rearrangement joins TRBV2 to TRBJ1-1, with no clear D. The CDR3 runs to 13 residues. With 5 bases removed from V and 1 base from J, the gap between germline ends came to 8 bases. CDR1 is SNHLY and CDR2 is FYNNEI in the germline V gene. CDR3 protein: CASSPSGNTEAFF. For the CDR3, the DNA is TGTGCCAGCAGTCCCTCCGGGAACACTGAAGCTTTCTTT.

The chain carries TRBV29-1 and TRBJ2-7, with D perhaps TRBD2 (7 bases). Trimming pared 4 bases from V and 0 bases from J, leaving 16 bases between. Germline V gives CDR1 SQVTM, CDR2 ANQGSEA. CDR3 length: 15 amino acids. CDR3 loop: CSVVGGPSISYEQYF. In DNA, the CDR3 is TGCAGCGTTGTCGGGGGGCCCTCCATCTCCTACGAGCAGTACTTC.

V is TRBV28 and J is TRBJ1-4, with 8 bases fitting TRBD1. J lost 3 bases, V lost 3 bases, and 6 bases had no gene match. This CDR3 spans 16 amino acids. CDR1 and CDR2 from the germline V gene are MDHEN and SYDVKM. This CDR3 is CASSFWQGAANEKLFF. The CDR3 DNA follows: TGTGCCAGCAGTTTTTGGCAGGGGGCGGCTAATGAAAAACTGTTTTTT.

The chain couples TRBV30 to TRBJ1-5; D is unclear. This CDR3 is built from 13 residues. Germline V gene sequence: CDR1 GTSNPN, CDR2 SVGIG (reference sequence). V was trimmed by 2 bases and J by 7 bases, leaving 12 bases between them. CDR3: CAWSLESMQPQHF. The CDR3 DNA reads as TGTGCCTGGAGTCTGGAGTCAATGCAGCCCCAGCATTTT.

This chain joins TRBV4-1 and TRBJ2-5; TRBD2 is a possible D gene (7 bases). The CDR3 has 14 amino acids. Per germline, CDR1 MGHRA and CDR2 YSYEKL. With 5 bases removed from V and 5 bases from J, the gap between germline ends came to 15 bases. For the CDR3, the DNA is TGCGCCAGCAGCGGCGGGGGCTCGAAGGAGACCCAGTACTTC. Its protein is CASSGGGSKETQYF.

This chain connects TRBV30 to TRBJ1-2, with TRBD1 identical over 9 bases. Germline V gene sequence: CDR1 GTSNPN, CDR2 SVGIG (reference sequence). This CDR3 is 15 amino acids long. The junction had 9 bases not matched to a gene; V was cut back by 2 bases and J by 5 bases. The CDR3 DNA is TGTGCCTGGAGTTCCTCGGACAGGGGCTTGTATGGCTACACCTTC. Its translation is CAWSSSDRGLYGYTF. The variable domain in full, completed from reference TRBV30 and TRBJ1-2, reads SQTIHQWPATLVQPVGSPLSLECTVEGTSNPNLYWYRQAAGRGLQLLFYSVGIGQISSEVPQNLSASRPQDRQFILSSKKLLLSDSGFYLCAWSSSDRGLYGYTFGSGTRLTVV.

The chain links TRBV15 to TRBJ2-7, with a possible D match to TRBD2 (6 bases). Germline CDR1 reads LNHNV; CDR2 reads YYDKDF (reference sequence). Trimming removed 1 base at V and 5 bases at J, with 15 bases between. The CDR3 spans 15 residues. In DNA form, the CDR3 reads TGTGCCACCAGCAGAGCGGGGGACCTCCTGAACGAGCAGTACTTC. Protein product: CATSRAGDLLNEQYF.

This rearrangement joins TRBV4-1 to TRBJ2-1, with TRBD2 matching over 10 bases. The germline V gene has CDR1 MGHRA and CDR2 YSYEKL. The trim removed 2 bases at V and 4 bases at J, leaving 14 bases unmatched. The CDR3 has 19 residues. For the CDR3, the DNA is TGCGCCAGCAGCCAAAACGGACTAGCGGAGCCGGCACTTTACAATGAGCAGTTCTTC. Its translation is CASSQNGLAEPALYNEQFF.

Note on this clone: A read error may account for a junction end that differs from germline. The CDR3 is CASSQGGGYPF. The CDR3, as DNA: TGTGCCAGCAGCCAGGGTGGCGGCTACCCCTTC. This rearrangement joins TRBV2 to TRBJ1-2; a possible D gene is TRBD1 (5 bases). The CDR3 loop spans 11 amino acids. Per the germline V gene, CDR1 is SNHLY and CDR2 is FYNNEI.

This clone appeared once. The chain employs TRBV28 and TRBJ1-2, with a weak D call TRBD1 (5 bases). CDR1 is MDHEN and CDR2 is SYDVKM in the germline V gene. The CDR3 length is 13 residues. Trimming removed 4 bases at V and 8 bases at J, with 14 bases between. This CDR3 reads CASSYVQGMGYTF. The CDR3 DNA reads as TGTGCCAGCAGTTACGTCCAGGGTATGGGCTACACCTTC.

V usage is TRBV7-9 and J usage is TRBJ1-5, with TRBD1 identical over 9 bases. CDR3 length: 16 residues. Trimming cost V 5 bases and J 11 bases; bases outside gene matches: 16. CDR1 is SEHNR, CDR2 FQNEAQ, per germline (reference sequence). CDR3 in amino acids: CASSPNRGPGQRAQHF. CDR3 nucleotides: TGTGCCAGCAGCCCCAACAGGGGGCCAGGGCAAAGGGCCCAGCATTTT.

The chain carries TRBV20-1 and TRBJ2-7, with D hard to call. Germline values: CDR1 DFQATT, CDR2 SNEGSKA (reference sequence). Trimming removed 7 bases from V and 2 bases from J, with 6 bases in between. The length of the CDR3 is 10 residues. CDR3 residues: CSGEAYEQYF. The CDR3 DNA sequence: TGCAGTGGCGAGGCCTACGAGCAGTACTTC.

The rearrangement uses TRBV6-1 and TRBJ2-7; weak D call: TRBD1 (6 bases). Germline CDR1 reads MNHNS; CDR2 reads SASEGT. The CDR3 consists of 14 residues. V shed 4 bases and J shed 0 bases, with 10 bases lying between them. The CDR3 here is CASSVETGSYEQYF. CDR3 DNA: TGTGCCAGCAGTGTCGAGACAGGCTCCTACGAGCAGTACTTC.

V gene TRBV9 combines with J gene TRBJ2-1; 7 bases agree with TRBD2. This CDR3 is 15 amino acids long. The germline V gene has CDR1 SGDLS and CDR2 YYNGEE. The V gene end was trimmed by 3 bases and the J gene end by 0 bases; junction bases not matched to a gene: 3. This CDR3 reads CASSDRGDSYNEQFF. As DNA, the CDR3 is TGTGCCAGCAGCGACCGGGGGGACTCCTACAATGAGCAGTTCTTC.

In the case of this clone: One end of the junction varies from germline; a read error may be responsible. The chain employs TRBV7-9 and TRBJ2-1; D may be TRBD2 (7 bases). Germline V gene data show CDR1 as SEHNR and CDR2 as FQNEAQ (reference sequence). The CDR3 is made up of 17 amino acids. DNA of the CDR3: TGTTCCAGCAGCTTAGACACCCTCCGGGGGGCATTTGATGAGCAGTTCTTC. Its protein is CSSSLDTLRGAFDEQFF.

This sequence joins TRBV6-1 and TRBJ1-2; D may be TRBD1 (6 bases). Trimming removed 2 bases at V and 4 bases at J, with 20 bases between. Germline values: CDR1 MNHNS, CDR2 SASEGT. The CDR3 length is 17 residues. The CDR3 nucleotides are TGTGCCAGCAGTGAATGGCTGGGGGCGGGTTCGGTCTATGGCTACACCTTC. It encodes CASSEWLGAGSVYGYTF.

The chain couples TRBV5-1 to TRBJ2-4; 13 positions agree with TRBD2. The CDR3 runs to 13 residues. With V trimmed by 4 bases and J by 12 bases, 4 bases remained unmatched. The germline V gene encodes CDR1 SGHRS and CDR2 YFSETQ. CDR3 sequence reads: CASSVGLAGSQYF. The CDR3 bases are TGCGCCAGCAGCGTGGGACTAGCGGGGAGTCAGTACTTC.

The rearrangement links TRBV5-1 to TRBJ2-7, with 7 bases aligning to TRBD2. The junction had 11 bases not matched to a gene; V was cut back by 2 bases and J by 6 bases. The CDR3 is 15 amino acids. CDR1 and CDR2 from the germline V gene are SGHRS and YFSETQ. The CDR3 reads CASSFGGGEYGEQYF. The CDR3 DNA reads TGCGCCAGCAGCTTTGGGGGGGGTGAGTACGGCGAGCAGTACTTC.